The clone carrying this T cell receptor (beta chain) was recorded at least ten times. Its cognate antigen is unknown. Trimming left V 6 bases short and J 2 bases short, with 16 bases between. The germline gives CDR1 MNHNS, CDR2 SASEGT. This CDR3 has 15 residues. A TCRbeta library incorporating unique molecular identifiers was prepared. Via MiXCR, TCRdb re-called the PCR reads, giving one row per CDR3 protein. The sample has about 290,000 distinct CDR3 sequences, 6.5% to 9% seen once. This sample is drawn from a study of T-cell reconstitution after alpha-beta-depleted transplantation in children. Study outcomes and limitations: Several hundred expanded graft clones reportedly were the source of alpha-beta T cells about two months after transplant. Some patients showed high day-60 TCRbeta diversity, which derived from surviving recipient T cells and thymic progenitors. At one year after transplant, newly produced T cells mostly accounted for T-cell counts and diversity.

Sequenced here: peripheral blood, sampled 360 days after TCRalphabeta/CD19-depleted stem cell transplant. The sequence came from a female patient between 2 and 15 years old who had a stem cell transplant for Fanconi anemia, so the T cells may come from the graft donor. The V gene is TRBV6-1, the J gene TRBJ1-2; D possibly corresponds to TRBD1 (5 bases). DNA of the CDR3: TGTGCCAGCAGGGGGACCACAAGCTTAAACTATGGCTACACCTTC. It yields the protein CASRGTTSLNYGYTF.